Each of the 29 T cell receptor beta chains below was sequenced from the same sample in a study of T cells in Graves' hyperthyroidism and ophthalmopathy. Amplified TCR beta CDR3 regions derived from RNA transcripts. Initially, a first-round RT-PCR of the TCR CDR3 employed the HTBI primer set. TCRdb reanalysed the multiplex PCR reads using MiXCR and keeps one entry per CDR3 protein. Of hundreds of thousands of distinct CDR3 sequences in the sample, just under 45% are singletons; the top ten hold 7% to 7.5%. The sequenced sample consisted of peripheral blood or thyroid tissue (not recorded which). These receptors were collected from an adult man with Graves' disease, either hyperthyroidism or ophthalmopathy (not recorded which).

V is TRBV12-3 or TRBV12-4 and J is TRBJ1-6, with D unresolved. This CDR3 contains 13 residues. V dropped 3 bases and J dropped 10 bases, with 10 bases sitting between them. The CDR3 spells CASSLAVSSPLHF. The CDR3 DNA reads as TGTGCCAGCAGTTTGGCAGTCAGCTCACCCCTCCACTTT.

The V and J genes are TRBV5-1 and TRBJ2-2; 7 bases are shared with TRBD2. Germline V lookup: CDR1 SGHRS, CDR2 YFSETQ. The junction had 6 bases not matched to a gene; V was cut back by 1 base and J by 6 bases. The CDR3 totals 15 residues. CDR3 region: CASSLSGREAGELFF. In DNA form, the CDR3 reads TGCGCCAGCAGCTTGTCGGGCCGGGAGGCCGGGGAGCTGTTTTTT.

This rearrangement joins TRBV2 to TRBJ1-2; the match to TRBD1 covers 7 bases. This CDR3 is built from 14 residues. J gave up 5 bases and V 6 bases, and 9 bases lay outside the gene matches. The germline CDR1 and CDR2 sequences are SNHLY and FYNNEI. The CDR3 protein is CASSRTGRRYGYTF. In DNA, the CDR3 is TGTGCCAGCAGCAGGACAGGACGTCGGTATGGCTACACCTTC.

V and J are TRBV7-8 and TRBJ1-6; TRBD1 aligns across 10 bases. Germline CDR1 SGHVS, CDR2 FQNEAQ. The CDR3 runs 16 residues. J gave up 8 bases and V 3 bases, and 7 bases lay outside the gene matches. Here the CDR3 reads CASSLDRGGFYSPLHF. The CDR3 DNA reads TGTGCCAGCAGCTTGGACAGGGGGGGCTTCTATTCACCCCTCCACTTT.

The V call is TRBV6-1, the J call TRBJ1-2; D gene uncertain. CDR1 is MNHNS and CDR2 is SASEGT in the germline V gene. The length of the CDR3 is 13 residues. V dropped 7 bases and J dropped 2 bases, with 11 bases sitting between them. CDR3 bases: TGTGCCAGCATTCGGACGTCGAACTATGGCTACACCTTC. Translated: CASIRTSNYGYTF.

The J gene is TRBJ1-2, the V gene TRBV29-1; 9 bases are a match to TRBD1. Germline V gives CDR1 SQVTM, CDR2 ANQGSEA. V was clipped by 6 bases and J by 6 bases; unmatched bases: 5. CDR3 length equals 12 residues. CDR3: CSVGQGDDGYTF. The CDR3, as DNA: TGCAGCGTGGGACAGGGTGACGATGGCTACACCTTC.

This clonotype was counted ten times or more. The chain has TRBV10-3 and TRBJ1-5; TRBD1 is a possible D gene (5 bases). The CDR3 is 15 amino acids. V was trimmed by 2 bases and J by 5 bases, leaving 13 bases between them. Germline loops: CDR1 ENHRY, CDR2 SYGVKD. The CDR3 region is CAISEGAGADQPQHF. The CDR3 nucleotides are TGTGCCATCAGTGAGGGGGCAGGTGCGGATCAGCCCCAGCATTTT.

The chain recombines TRBV20-1 with TRBJ1-3; D gene ambiguous. This CDR3 region has 15 residues. The V and J ends lost 2 bases and 0 bases respectively, with 11 bases between them. Looked up from germline, CDR1 is DFQATT and CDR2 is SNEGSKA (reference sequence). The CDR3 DNA sequence: TGCAGTGCTAGAACCTCATTGGCCTCTGGAAACACCATATATTTT. This codes for CSARTSLASGNTIYF.

The chain combines TRBV7-2 with TRBJ1-4, with 7 bases identical to TRBD1. The junction had 9 bases not matched to a gene; V was cut back by 1 base and J by 10 bases. This CDR3 has 15 residues. Germline loops: CDR1 SGHTA, CDR2 FQGNSA. Here the CDR3 DNA reads TGTGCCAGCAGCTTAGGCAGGGCCCAGGGGGGAAAACTGTTTTTT. This gives the protein CASSLGRAQGGKLFF.

This clonotype was observed a single time. The chain is built from TRBV2 and TRBJ2-5; 11 nucleotides align to TRBD1. V shed 10 bases, J shed 4 bases, and the junction held 5 bases outside the gene matches. CDR1 is SNHLY and CDR2 is FYNNEI in the germline V gene. The CDR3 runs to 13 residues. This CDR3 reads CATGTGGPETQYF. The CDR3 DNA follows: TGTGCCACCGGGACAGGGGGGCCAGAGACCCAGTACTTC.

This clonotype has only a few counts. The chain couples TRBV4-1 to TRBJ2-5, with D perhaps being TRBD1 or TRBD2 (5 bases each). Trimming shortened V by 1 base and J by 5 bases, and 17 bases separated the two germline ends. Germline V gene lookup returns CDR1 MGHRA and CDR2 YSYEKL. The length of the CDR3 is 16 residues. For the CDR3, the DNA is TGCGCCAGCAGCCAAGTGGGTACAGCTTGGGGGGAGACCCAGTACTTC. Translated: CASSQVGTAWGETQYF.

The chain combines TRBV5-1 with TRBJ2-7, with D perhaps TRBD1 (6 bases). Germline assignment: CDR1 SGHRS and CDR2 YFSETQ. The CDR3 consists of 16 residues. The germline V and J ends were trimmed by 4 bases and 4 bases, with 21 bases remaining between them. The CDR3 here is CASSPGPGQKAYEQYF. For the CDR3, the DNA is TGCGCCAGCAGCCCTGGCCCCGGACAGAAAGCGTACGAGCAGTACTTC.

This clonotype was detected a few times. This chain links TRBV2 with TRBJ1-5, with D possibly TRBD1 on 5 matching bases. Trimming took 6 bases from V and 6 from J, leaving 27 bases between them. Germline lookup yields CDR1 SNHLY and CDR2 FYNNEI. CDR3 size: 18 residues. CDR3 DNA sequence: TGTGCCAGCAGCGGACCGGGACTGCAATCGGATCAGGGTCAGCCCCAGCATTTT. Amino acid sequence: CASSGPGLQSDQGQPQHF.

The chain combines TRBV2 with TRBJ1-1; 8 nucleotides line up with TRBD1. Germline assignment: CDR1 SNHLY and CDR2 FYNNEI. The CDR3 is 13 amino acids. J was trimmed by 8 bases and V by 1 base; bases with no gene match: 3. The DNA for the CDR3 is TGTGCCAGCAGTGAAGACAGGGGGTCAGAAGCTTTCTTT. Protein product: CASSEDRGSEAFF.

The chain carries TRBV29-1 and TRBJ1-4; a possible D gene is TRBD1 (5 bases). Per the germline V gene, CDR1 is SQVTM and CDR2 is ANQGSEA. The length of the CDR3 is 14 residues. The germline V and J ends were trimmed by 4 bases and 5 bases, with 14 bases remaining between them. In DNA, the CDR3 is TGCAGCGTTGCACATGGGGGGGGGAATGAAAAACTGTTTTTT. This translates into CSVAHGGGNEKLFF.

To note about this clonotype: At one end the junction does not follow the germline gene, possibly because of a read error. The CDR3 nucleotides are TGTGCCATCAGTTACACGTGGACCCAAGAGACCCAGTACTTC. This encodes CAISYTWTQETQYF. This chain connects TRBV6-5 to TRBJ2-5; D gene uncertain. CDR1 and CDR2 from the germline V gene are MNHEY and SVGAGI. The CDR3 loop spans 14 amino acids.

The chain combines TRBV2 with TRBJ2-3; possibly TRBD1 or TRBD2 for D (5 bases each). Deletions cut 7 bases from V and 0 bases from J, with 14 bases between. The CDR3 has 15 amino acids. Germline CDR1 reads SNHLY; CDR2 reads FYNNEI. CDR3 nucleotides: TGTGCCAGCAAGGGGACGAGACTCAGCACAGATACGCAGTATTTT. This codes for CASKGTRLSTDTQYF.

A note on this clonotype: A read error may account for a junction end that differs from germline. The chain is built from TRBV5-5 and TRBJ1-4; 9 bases are a match to TRBD1. Per the germline V gene, CDR1 is SGHKS and CDR2 is YYEKEE (reference sequence). This CDR3 spans 15 amino acids. The CDR3 DNA is TGCGCCAGCAGGGCAACAGGGGGCACTAATGAAAAACTGTTTTTT. Residues: CASRATGGTNEKLFF.

The genes are TRBV7-2 and TRBJ1-1; maybe TRBD1 (6 bases). The CDR3 runs 17 residues. CDR1 SGHTA and CDR2 FQGNSA come from the germline V gene. Trimming removed 4 bases from V and 7 bases from J, with 25 bases in between. This CDR3 reads CASSSALGTPRFGEAFF. CDR3 coding DNA: TGTGCCAGCAGCTCGGCCCTCGGGACACCGCGTTTTGGTGAAGCTTTCTTT.

Of note for this clonotype: A much larger clone sits a single nucleotide away, making a read error possible. The CDR3 does not end in the conserved phenylalanine or tryptophan, so this is likely a read error. This chain uses TRBV7-9 with TRBJ1-1; D might be TRBD1 (6 bases). The germline CDR1 and CDR2 sequences are SEHNR and FQNEAQ (reference sequence). V was cut by 3 bases and J by 1 base, with 12 bases left in between. The CDR3 runs to 15 residues. CDR3: CASSFRQGQNTEAFL. The CDR3 coding sequence is TGTGCCAGCAGCTTCCGTCAGGGGCAGAACACTGAAGCTTTCCTT.

As regards this clonotype: No conserved phenylalanine or tryptophan ends this CDR3, so it is likely a read error. The chain's CDR3 is CASSIVGRGGEQYL. CDR3 nucleotide sequence: TGTGCCAGTAGTATAGTCGGCAGGGGAGGTGAGCAGTACCTC. The chain couples TRBV19 to TRBJ2-7; D assignment may be TRBD1 or TRBD2 (6 bases each). V lost 1 base and J lost 7, with 14 bases in between. This CDR3 region has 14 residues. The germline CDR1 and CDR2 sequences are LNHDA and SQIVND (reference sequence).

This clonotype was seen only once. This chain uses TRBV15 with TRBJ1-5; weak D call: TRBD1 (6 bases). The germline V gene encodes CDR1 LNHNV and CDR2 YYDKDF (reference sequence). With 1 base removed from V and 11 bases from J, the gap between germline ends came to 15 bases. There are 14 residues in the CDR3. The CDR3 loop is CATSRAGGQETQHF. DNA for the CDR3: TGTGCCACCAGCAGAGCGGGGGGGCAAGAGACCCAGCATTTT.

This chain uses TRBV20-1 with TRBJ1-1; tentative D call: TRBD1 (5 bases). The V gene's germline CDR1 is DFQATT and CDR2 SNEGSKA (reference sequence). The CDR3 runs 14 residues. The V end lost 3 bases, the J end lost 3 bases, and 14 bases lay between the germline ends. CDR3: CSASAGPRDTEAFF. As DNA, the CDR3 is TGCAGTGCTAGCGCAGGGCCTCGGGACACTGAAGCTTTCTTT.

This clonotype was seen more than once but under ten times. This chain connects TRBV5-1 to TRBJ1-4; D perhaps matches TRBD1 (5 bases). Germline CDR1 and CDR2: SGHRS and YFSETQ. Deletions cut 0 bases from V and 7 bases from J, with 16 bases between. This CDR3 has 16 amino acids. The CDR3 reads CASSLGGGTALEKLFF. The CDR3 region has the DNA TGCGCCAGCAGCTTGGGAGGCGGGACCGCACTTGAAAAACTGTTTTTT.

Of note for this clonotype: Since no conserved phenylalanine or tryptophan closes the CDR3, a read error is the likely cause. It is unclear where the CDR3 begins or ends on the DNA, so no DNA is shown, and the CDR3 is as TCRdb lists it. This chain uses TRBV20-1 with TRBJ1-3; TRBD1 is taken as the D call from the table, unchecked against the DNA. The germline V gene encodes CDR1 DFQATT and CDR2 SNEGSKA (reference sequence). Including both end residues, the CDR3 is 8 amino acids long. The CDR3 sequence: CSVERIQA.

As to this clonotype: The germline gene is not matched at one end of the junction; a read error may be the cause. V usage is TRBV7-9 and J usage is TRBJ2-7; D assignment may be TRBD1 or TRBD2 (5 bases each). CDR3 length equals 16 residues. The germline gives CDR1 SEHNR, CDR2 FQNEAQ (reference sequence). The CDR3 here is CASSSTGTANSYEQYF. DNA for the CDR3: TGCGCCAGCAGCTCGACCGGGACCGCTAACTCCTACGAGCAGTACTTC.

CDR3 in DNA: TGTGCCACCACCACGACAGGGGACGATAATTCACCCCTCCACTTT. This sequence encodes CATTTTGDDNSPLHF. The J gene is TRBJ1-6, the V gene TRBV15; TRBD1 aligns across 8 bases. There are 15 residues in the CDR3. With V trimmed by 7 bases and J by 5 bases, 7 bases remained unmatched. Per the germline V gene, CDR1 is LNHNV and CDR2 is YYDKDF (reference sequence). The complete variable domain, with remaining parts taken from reference TRBV15 and TRBJ1-6, reads DAMVIQNPRYQVTQFGKPVTLSCSQTLNHNVMYWYQQKSSQAPKLLFHYYDKDFNNEADTPDNFQSRRPNTSFCFLDIRSPGLGDTAMYLCATTTTGDDNSPLHFGNGTRLTVT.

This clonotype has just a few counts. The V call is TRBV9, the J call TRBJ2-7; tentatively, D is TRBD2 (5 bases). CDR1 and CDR2 from the germline V gene are SGDLS and YYNGEE. CDR3 size: 15 residues. V lost 4 bases and J 3 bases, leaving 17 bases between the germline ends. The CDR3 region has the DNA TGTGCCAGCAGCCCCCACCCCGCTCGGGGCTACGAGCAGTACTTC. Encoded protein: CASSPHPARGYEQYF.

This clonotype has more than one count but fewer than ten. This chain joins TRBV29-1 and TRBJ1-3, with D maybe TRBD1 (5 bases). Germline lookup yields CDR1 SQVTM and CDR2 ANQGSEA. V was cut by 1 base and J by 0 bases, with 13 bases left in between. This CDR3 region has 16 residues. CDR3 bases: TGCAGCGTTGAAGGGGGGGAGGCCGGCTCTGGAAACACCATATATTTT. This sequence encodes CSVEGGEAGSGNTIYF.